The clone carrying this T cell receptor beta chain turned up a few times. Those enrolled, adults aged about 18 to 89 years, came from about two dozen US areas. This entry is derived from a study of blood T cell repertoires in COVID-19. This CDR3 is built from 14 residues. Germline-derived CDR1 and CDR2 are MNHEY and SMNVEV (reference sequence). The germline V and J ends were trimmed by 5 bases and 2 bases, with 12 bases remaining between them. Original processing methods: For nucleated cells, counts were estimated from reference gene primer amplification. This table comes from immunoSEQ multiplex PCR, and its TCRdb copy is limited to in-frame clones, with some not included. V and J calls and clone size are given by that table; D and trimming were obtained from the DNA. There are some 300,000 clones in the sample; about nine tenths occur only once, and around a tenth lies in the top ten.

The sequenced sample consisted of PBMCs or T cells enriched from blood (not recorded which). The chain couples TRBV27 to TRBJ1-2; a weak D match, TRBD1 (6 bases). The TCR was taken from a woman aged 40-49 years who had recovered from COVID-19. Here the CDR3 reads CASSTRTENYGYTF. Written as DNA, the CDR3 is TGTGCCAGCAGTACAAGGACAGAGAACTATGGCTACACCTTC.